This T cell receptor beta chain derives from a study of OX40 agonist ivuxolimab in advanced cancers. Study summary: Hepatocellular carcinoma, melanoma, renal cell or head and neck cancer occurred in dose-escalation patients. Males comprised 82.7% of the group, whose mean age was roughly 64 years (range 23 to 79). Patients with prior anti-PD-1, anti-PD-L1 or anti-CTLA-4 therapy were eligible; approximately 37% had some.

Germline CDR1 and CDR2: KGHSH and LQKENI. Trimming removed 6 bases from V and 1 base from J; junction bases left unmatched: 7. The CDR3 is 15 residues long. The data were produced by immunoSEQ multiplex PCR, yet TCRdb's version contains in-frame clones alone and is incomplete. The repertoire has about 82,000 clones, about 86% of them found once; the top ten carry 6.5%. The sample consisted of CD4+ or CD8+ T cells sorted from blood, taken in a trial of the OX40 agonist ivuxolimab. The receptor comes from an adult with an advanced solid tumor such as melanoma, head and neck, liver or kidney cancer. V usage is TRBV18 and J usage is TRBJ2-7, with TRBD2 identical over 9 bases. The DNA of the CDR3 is TGTGCCAGCTCTCAGCGGGGGGTTCAATCCTACGAGCAGTACTTC. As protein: CASSQRGVQSYEQYF.